This is a list of T cell receptor beta chains from one sample in a study of post-analysis software for immune sequencing data. TCRdb reprocessed the PCR reads with MiXCR, giving one entry per CDR3 protein. Counted here are under 650,000 distinct CDR3 sequences, 44% occurring once; the ten biggest clones make up approximately 1.7%. The sample consisted of blood. These receptors came from a girl between 5 and 17 years old with multiple sclerosis. The CDR3 runs from the conserved cysteine through the conserved F or W. D genes are given only for firm matches. Size tells how often a clone was seen (once, few, many) or the class of an expanded clone, and some rows leave it out.

-	-	TRBV7-9	TRBJ2-3	CASSPYGSSSTDTQYF
TRBD2	-	TRBV7-9	TRBJ2-3	CASSPSSGGRGADTQYF
TRBD1	-	TRBV4-1	TRBJ2-1	CASSHDRESSYNEQFF
-	-	TRBV4-2	TRBJ2-3	CASSQDLPGLITDTQYF
-	few	TRBV27	TRBJ1-4	CASSLDGAVSGGLFF
TRBD1	few	TRBV6-5	TRBJ2-7	CASRRYGQGYDEQYF
TRBD1	few	TRBV28	TRBJ2-4	CASSPPGTGGSYF
-	-	TRBV7-9	TRBJ2-1	CASTLMGGVDEQFF
-	-	TRBV7-9	TRBJ1-6	CASSRSPPLHF
TRBD1	few	TRBV5-1	TRBJ1-2	CASSLGRTGVYGYTF
TRBD2	few	TRBV20-1	TRBJ2-1	CSASVGRAFEQFF
-	-	TRBV12-3/TRBV12-4	TRBJ1-6	CASSPDRSSYNSPLHF
-	few	TRBV5-1	TRBJ2-1	CASSMDGSSYNEQFF
TRBD2	-	TRBV5-1	TRBJ2-1	CASNHSGGFNEQFF
-	many	TRBV7-9	TRBJ1-5	CASSFGGDSNQPQHF
-	-	TRBV20-1	TRBJ1-5	CSAREFSGDEGPQHF
TRBD2	few	TRBV29-1	TRBJ2-1	CSVVELAGIFNEQFF
-	-	TRBV12-3/TRBV12-4	TRBJ2-1	CASSSVKSYNEQFF
-	few	TRBV4-2	TRBJ2-7	CASSQALRAGDEQYF
-	-	TRBV7-9	TRBJ2-1	CASSLPSGGYNEQFF
-	-	TRBV6-5	TRBJ1-1	CASSYMEDLNTEAFF
-	-	TRBV7-6	TRBJ2-1	CASSPYGGYNEQFF
-	-	TRBV6-5	TRBJ2-7	CASSSYPPTGDTGSSYEQYF
TRBD1	-	TRBV20-1	TRBJ1-5	CSARSTGGAGQPQHF
TRBD2	-	TRBV5-1	-	CASSFRGLAGDTEQYF
-	once	TRBV20-1	TRBJ2-5	CSAGLGGDETQYF
TRBD1	few	TRBV12-3/TRBV12-4	TRBJ2-7	CASSRDRKDEQYF
-	-	TRBV11-3	TRBJ2-1	CASSLIDHNEQFF
-	few	TRBV4-1	TRBJ1-2	CASSHGQNYGYTF
TRBD2	few	TRBV12-3/TRBV12-4	TRBJ2-1	CASTLSAGGQFF
-	-	TRBV6-1	TRBJ1-2	CTMRRELANYGYTF
TRBD1	-	TRBV7-2	TRBJ1-1	CASSQQGGNTEAFF
TRBD1	-	TRBV5-1	TRBJ2-3	CASSPTPGGADTQYF
-	-	TRBV5-1	-	CASSLGPGGNPYEQYF
-	few	TRBV20-1	TRBJ1-2	CSACRESNYGYTF
TRBD2	-	TRBV4-1	TRBJ2-3	CASGSGSGSTDTQYF
-	few	TRBV6-5	TRBJ2-1	CASSLVGYNEQFF
-	few	TRBV30	TRBJ2-1	CAWSVQTDNEQFF
-	-	TRBV2	TRBJ2-1	CASSYRDSSYNEQFF
-	-	TRBV5-1	TRBJ2-7	CASSLVDRYSYEQYF
-	-	TRBV10-1	TRBJ2-1	CASSDAGRGSYNEQFF
TRBD1	-	TRBV25-1	TRBJ2-4	CASIRDRGSAKNIQYF
-	-	TRBV7-6	TRBJ1-4	CASSPELGKLFF
-	-	TRBV5-1	TRBJ2-7	CASSLPSGDLTYEQYF
-	-	TRBV5-1	TRBJ2-5	CASSPRVRETQYF
-	few	TRBV20-1	TRBJ1-2	CSASFPTGGYTF
-	-	TRBV7-6	TRBJ1-1	CASSLIEGTNTEAFF
TRBD1	-	TRBV7-9	TRBJ2-7	CASSPGQVYEQYF
TRBD1	few	TRBV7-9	TRBJ2-3	CASSLRTGNTDTQYF